This T cell receptor (beta chain) was observed in a study of blood T cell repertoires in COVID-19. Produced via immunoSEQ multiplex PCR; TCRdb's table is partial and in-frame only. The sample contains about 310,000 clones, around 84% of which appear only once. The CDR3 has 14 residues. Germline V gene lookup returns CDR1 LNHDA and CDR2 SQIVND (reference sequence). V was cut by 7 bases and J by 6 bases, with 19 bases left in between. Up to 2 weeks before entering the study, exposed participants had met a COVID-19 case. The receptor was derived from a woman aged 30 to 39 who had been exposed to COVID-19. The chain carries TRBV19 and TRBJ2-7; maybe TRBD2 (5 bases). The sample taken for sequencing was PBMCs or T cells enriched from blood (not recorded which). The CDR3 DNA follows: TGTGCCAGTAACGTGGCTACGGGATCATCCGAGCAGTACTTC. Translating it yields CASNVATGSSEQYF.